The 4 T cell receptor beta chains presented below share a single source sample, sequenced in a study of CD8+CD57+ T cells in acquired aplastic anemia. TCR beta VDJ and CDR3 profiling used genomic DNA as template. TCRdb called the reads again in MiXCR, with one record for every CDR3 protein. The sample lists around 150,000 distinct CDR3 sequences, roughly 48% seen once, with 1.1% in the top ten. Material for sequencing was sorted CD4+, CD8+, or CD8+CD57+ T cells (not recorded which) from PBMCs. The source is a human donor in good health.

The rearrangement links TRBV7-8 to TRBJ1-5; 9 bases fit TRBD1. The length of the CDR3 is 15 residues. The ends lost 5 bases at V and 4 bases at J; junction bases unmatched: 6. Per germline, CDR1 SGHVS and CDR2 FQNEAQ. This chain's CDR3 is CASSRTGAKNQPQHF. CDR3 DNA sequence: TGTGCCAGCAGCAGGACAGGGGCCAAAAATCAGCCCCAGCATTTT.

The chain recombines TRBV5-1 with TRBJ1-1; 8 bases align to TRBD1. The J segment lost 4 bases and the V segment lost 3 bases, leaving 5 bases of the junction unmatched. The CDR3 is 14 residues long. Germline V lookup: CDR1 SGHRS, CDR2 YFSETQ. The CDR3 protein is CASSSTGARTEAFF. In DNA, the CDR3 is TGCGCCAGCAGCTCGACAGGGGCGCGCACTGAAGCTTTCTTT.

This clonotype was detected many times. The rearrangement links TRBV5-1 to TRBJ2-7; 12 bases agree with TRBD2. Germline V gene lookup returns CDR1 SGHRS and CDR2 YFSETQ. With 2 bases clipped from V and 1 base from J, the junction kept 7 bases outside the gene matches. This CDR3 is 17 amino acids long. The CDR3 here is CASSLGLAGYKSYEQYF. In nucleotides, the CDR3 is TGCGCCAGCAGCTTAGGACTAGCGGGGTACAAATCCTACGAGCAGTACTTC.

There are many counts of this clonotype. V gene TRBV5-1 combines with J gene TRBJ1-2; D gene uncertain. CDR3 size: 14 residues. Germline V gene lookup returns CDR1 SGHRS and CDR2 YFSETQ. V gave up 0 bases and J gave up 5 bases, with 11 bases separating them. DNA of the CDR3: TGCGCCAGCAGCTTGGTGGGAGACAAGTATGGCTACACCTTC. It translates to CASSLVGDKYGYTF. Variable domain in full (rest from reference TRBV5-1 and TRBJ1-2): KAGVTQTPRYLIKTRGQQVTLSCSPISGHRSVSWYQQTPGQGLQFLFEYFSETQRNKGNFPGRFSGRQFSNSRSEMNVSTLELGDSALYLCASSLVGDKYGYTFGSGTRLTVV.